One and the same sample provided the 17 T cell receptor beta chains below, sequenced in a study of blood T cell repertoires in COVID-19. This table comes from immunoSEQ multiplex PCR, and its TCRdb copy is limited to in-frame clones, with some not included. Among some 530,000 clones, 80% to 90% were seen once, and the ten largest hold approximately 2.9%. Sequenced: peripheral blood. The receptors stem from a human donor in a cohort sampled during active COVID-19.

The chain has TRBV10-1 and TRBJ1-3; 11 positions agree with TRBD1. V was pared by 5 bases and J by 5 bases, with 2 bases of the junction left unmatched. Germline assignment: CDR1 WNHNN and CDR2 SYGVQD (reference sequence). The CDR3 runs to 14 residues. The CDR3 DNA follows: TGCGCCAGCAGTTGGACAGGGGGCAGAAACACCATATATTTT. This gives the protein CASSWTGGRNTIYF.

The V call is TRBV5-4, the J call TRBJ2-1; 11 bases fit TRBD2. The CDR3 extends over 17 amino acids. Germline trimming cut 0 bases from V and 7 bases from J; bases unmatched to any gene: 9. Germline V gene sequence: CDR1 SGHNT, CDR2 YYREEE (reference sequence). CDR3 DNA sequence: TGTGCCAGCAGCTTGGCCAGGGCTAGCGGGAGGCTGAATGAGCAGTTCTTC. Translating it yields CASSLARASGRLNEQFF.

The chain uses TRBV5-5 and TRBJ1-2, with D possibly matching TRBD1 (6 bases). Per germline, CDR1 SGHKS and CDR2 YYEKEE (reference sequence). Trimming left V 6 bases short and J 4 bases short, with 10 bases between. This CDR3 region has 12 residues. CDR3 DNA sequence: TGTGCCAGCACTTTGACAGGCTATGGCTACACCTTC. This gives the protein CASTLTGYGYTF.

The J gene is TRBJ2-5, the V gene TRBV14, with 7 positions matching TRBD2. The CDR3 is 15 amino acids. With V trimmed by 1 base and J by 5 bases, 7 bases remained unmatched. CDR1 is SGHDN, CDR2 FVKESK, per germline. DNA of the CDR3: TGTGCCAGCAGCCAAGGCAGCAGGCGGGAGGAGACCCAGTACTTC. Translation: CASSQGSRREETQYF. Full variable domain (rest looked up from reference TRBV14 and TRBJ2-5): EAGVTQFPSHSVIEKGQTVTLRCDPISGHDNLYWYRRVMGKEIKFLLHFVKESKQDESGMPNNRFLAERTGGTYSTLKVQPAELEDSGVYFCASSQGSRREETQYFGPGTRLLVL.

This chain connects TRBV5-6 to TRBJ2-2; TRBD2 agrees at 13 bases. Germline V gives CDR1 SGHDT, CDR2 YYEEEE. The CDR3 has 17 amino acids. Germline trimming cut 4 bases from V and 5 bases from J; bases unmatched to any gene: 8. For the CDR3, the DNA is TGTGCCAGCAGCCGCCCACCGGGACTAGCGGGAACCGGGGAGCTGTTTTTT. Amino acid sequence: CASSRPPGLAGTGELFF.

The J gene is TRBJ2-2, the V gene TRBV3-1 (or the pseudogene TRBV3-2), with 7 bases matching TRBD2. The V gene's germline CDR1 is LGHDT and CDR2 YNNKEL (reference sequence). The CDR3 is 15 residues long. Trimming took 5 bases from V and 5 from J; bases not matched to a gene: 8. The CDR3 DNA sequence: TGTGCCAGCAGCTCTACCAGGGAGGGAACCGGGGAGCTGTTTTTT. Its protein product is CASSSTREGTGELFF.

This chain joins TRBV6-5 and TRBJ2-1, with D uncertain. Trimming shortened V by 6 bases and J by 0 bases, and 12 bases separated the two germline ends. The germline CDR1 and CDR2 sequences are MNHEY and SVGAGI. CDR3 size: 15 residues. CDR3 bases: TGTGCCAGCAGCCCCGAAGCACCCTCCTACAATGAGCAGTTCTTC. Its translation: CASSPEAPSYNEQFF.

J is TRBJ1-1 and V is TRBV30; D might be TRBD1 (5 bases). Germline V gives CDR1 GTSNPN, CDR2 SVGIG (reference sequence). This CDR3 comprises 14 residues. V shed 1 base and J shed 0 bases, with 9 bases lying between them. In DNA form, the CDR3 reads TGTGCCTGGAGTGGACAGCCTATGAACACTGAAGCTTTCTTT. Translation: CAWSGQPMNTEAFF.

This chain links TRBV24-1 with TRBJ1-2; D remains unclear. Per the germline V gene, CDR1 is KGHDR and CDR2 is SFDVKD. The CDR3 is 11 amino acids. V lost 5 bases to trimming and J lost 7 bases, with 7 bases between them. CDR3 nucleotide sequence: TGTGCCACCAGTGGAGGGCTTGGCTACACCTTC. It is translated as CATSGGLGYTF.

This chain joins TRBV2 and TRBJ2-2; D remains unclear. Germline-derived CDR1 and CDR2 are SNHLY and FYNNEI. The CDR3 is 15 residues long. V was cut by 6 bases and J by 1 base, with 12 bases left in between. The CDR3 sequence is CASSLTDRNTGELFF. The CDR3 DNA reads TGTGCCAGCAGCCTTACAGATAGGAACACCGGGGAGCTGTTTTTT.

This clone was recorded many times. The chain has TRBV7-3 and TRBJ2-2; maybe TRBD1 (6 bases). The germline CDR1 and CDR2 sequences are SGHTA and FQGTGA. V dropped 5 bases and J dropped 4 bases, with 11 bases sitting between them. This CDR3 has 14 amino acids. CDR3 sequence (DNA): TGTGCCAGCAGCCCAGGGGTGAGCACCGGGGAGCTGTTTTTT. Translated: CASSPGVSTGELFF. Drawing the rest from reference TRBV7-3 and TRBJ2-2, the complete variable domain is GAGVSQTPSNKVTEKGKYVELRCDPISGHTALYWYRQSLGQGPEFLIYFQGTGAADDSGLPNDRFFAVRPEGSVSTLKIQRTERGDSAVYLCASSPGVSTGELFFGEGSRLTVL.

With regard to this clone: Additional DNA sequences in this sample encode the identical CDR3. The chain uses TRBV5-6 and TRBJ2-2; TRBD2 agrees at 7 bases. This CDR3 is built from 14 residues. The germline V gene encodes CDR1 SGHDT and CDR2 YYEEEE. The J segment lost 6 bases and the V segment lost 0 bases, leaving 2 bases of the junction unmatched. The CDR3 bases are TGTGCCAGCAGCTTGGGGCTAGCGGCCGGGGAGCTGTTTTTT. This codes for CASSLGLAAGELFF.

This clone showed up just once. The chain is built from TRBV5-1 and TRBJ2-3; TRBD2 is a possible D gene (6 bases). The ends were cut back, 0 bases at V and 4 bases at J, with 12 bases in the middle. Per the germline V gene, CDR1 is SGHRS and CDR2 is YFSETQ. The CDR3 runs 15 residues. CDR3 protein: CASSLVSGEADTQYF. The CDR3, as DNA: TGCGCCAGCAGCTTGGTATCGGGGGAAGCAGATACGCAGTATTTT. The full variable domain, its missing parts supplied by reference TRBV5-1 and TRBJ2-3, is KAGVTQTPRYLIKTRGQQVTLSCSPISGHRSVSWYQQTPGQGLQFLFEYFSETQRNKGNFPGRFSGRQFSNSRSEMNVSTLELGDSALYLCASSLVSGEADTQYFGPGTRLTVL.

This clone was seen a few times. Distinct nucleotide sequences in the sample also encode this CDR3. The rearrangement links TRBV29-1 to TRBJ2-2, with TRBD2 as a possible D gene (6 bases). Germline V gene data show CDR1 as SQVTM and CDR2 as ANQGSEA. V gave up 5 bases and J gave up 5 bases, with 15 bases separating them. The CDR3 loop spans 14 amino acids. CDR3 nucleotide sequence: TGCAGCGTTACGCGGGAAAGGGGAACCGGGGAGCTGTTTTTT. Its protein is CSVTRERGTGELFF.

The chain joins TRBV5-1 to TRBJ2-2, with 8 positions matching TRBD1. CDR1 is SGHRS and CDR2 is YFSETQ in the germline V gene. With 0 bases clipped from V and 1 base from J, the junction kept 2 bases outside the gene matches. The CDR3 runs to 16 residues. The chain's CDR3 is CASSLEGQGNTGELFF. CDR3 nucleotide sequence: TGCGCCAGCAGCTTGGAAGGACAGGGGAACACCGGGGAGCTGTTTTTT.

CDR3: CASGSGRAIYNEQFF. The CDR3 DNA reads as TGTGCCAGCGGAAGCGGGAGGGCCATCTACAATGAGCAGTTCTTC. The V and J genes are TRBV2 and TRBJ2-1, with 10 positions matching TRBD2. J lost 3 bases, V lost 8 bases, and 7 bases had no gene match. There are 15 residues in the CDR3. Germline loops: CDR1 SNHLY, CDR2 FYNNEI.

V and J are TRBV11-3 and TRBJ2-1, with 10 bases matching TRBD1. Germline V gene sequence: CDR1 SGHNT, CDR2 YENEEA. The J segment lost 8 bases and the V segment lost 5 bases, leaving 9 bases of the junction unmatched. The CDR3 contains 15 residues. The CDR3 spells CASSPRQGASDEQFF. The CDR3 nucleotides read TGTGCCAGCAGCCCCCGACAGGGGGCGAGCGATGAGCAGTTCTTC.